Listed below are T cell receptor beta chains from one sample, sequenced in a study of CD8 T cells in ankylosing spondylitis. TCRdb re-analysed the 5' RACE reads in MiXCR, keeping a single row per CDR3 protein. The data show 250,000 to 350,000 distinct CDR3 sequences, around 21% seen once. Material for sequencing was blood, either unsorted or a sorted T cell fraction (not recorded which). These receptors came from a female donor with ankylosing spondylitis or in good health (not recorded which). CDR3s include the opening cysteine and the closing phenylalanine or tryptophan. Expanded clones are given a class, and other clones once, few, many or no size at all.

TRBJ2-1,TRBV29-1,many,CSVEAGSLSYNEQFF
TRBJ2-7,TRBV4-3,.,CASSQDPWDYEQYF
TRBJ2-7,TRBV20-1,few,CSASGSATYEQYF
TRBJ2-1,TRBV4-3,few,CASSQDKNSYNEQFF
TRBJ2-5,TRBV7-6,few,CASSLGAGLPQETQYF
TRBJ1-1,TRBV18,.,CASSRDSRDTEAFF
TRBJ2-3,TRBV27,few,CASSSSGSRTDTQYF
TRBJ2-2,TRBV12-3/TRBV12-4,few,CASRPDRGSGELFF
TRBJ1-2,TRBV20-1,few,CSAPRETGGYTF
TRBJ2-7,TRBV7-2,few,CASSLVASGRNAYEQYF
TRBJ2-1,TRBV9,.,CASSRAVGEQFF
TRBJ1-1,TRBV5-6,.,CASSNRGGGAFF
TRBJ2-7,TRBV5-6,few,CATRFGASYEQYF
TRBJ2-3,TRBV7-2,.,CASSPQVGYTDTQYF
TRBJ1-5,TRBV4-1,few,CASSQVDLIAYQPQHF
TRBJ1-2,TRBV27,few,CASRPGQGAFYGYTF
TRBJ1-1,TRBV7-9,few,CASSSLRAGEAFF
TRBJ2-3,TRBV12-3/TRBV12-4,many,CASRHAGGLGDTQYF
TRBJ2-1,TRBV3-1,few,CASSLQGLSSYNEQFF
TRBJ1-5,TRBV6-2/TRBV6-3,.,CASSSVRGQPQHF
TRBJ2-5,TRBV20-1,few,CSASGQWETQYF
TRBJ1-2,TRBV29-1,many,CSVSTGIYGYTF
TRBJ2-3,TRBV5-1,.,CASSILASSTDTQYF
TRBJ2-2,TRBV5-6,.,CASSLGVGTGELFF
TRBJ2-6,TRBV7-3,.,CASSLTNSGANVLTF
TRBJ2-5,TRBV5-1,.,CASRSGGGQETQYF
TRBJ1-4,TRBV7-2,.,CASSLAGRVDEKLFF
TRBJ2-7,TRBV10-2,.,CASSEPGTYEQYF
TRBJ1-1,TRBV29-1,.,CSVARGGTEAFF
TRBJ2-3,TRBV6-5,few,CATGTGTDTQYF
TRBJ2-7,TRBV3-1,.,CASSQDYGALYYEQYF
TRBJ1-2,TRBV12-5,.,CASGLVWNGYTF
TRBJ2-5,TRBV5-6,once,CAGWVRETQYF
TRBJ1-5,TRBV12-3/TRBV12-4,many,CASSLGEQGNQPQHF
TRBJ2-5,TRBV6-5,few,CASSYSTGGVETQYF
TRBJ2-1,TRBV6-2/TRBV6-3,many,CASKRRIAGVDEQFF
TRBJ2-7,TRBV9,many,CASSPRGLSYEQYF
TRBJ2-2,TRBV4-3,.,CASSQGWASGRLDTGELFF
TRBJ2-1,TRBV15,few,CATSVRGGVYNEQFF
TRBJ2-1,TRBV6-2/TRBV6-3,.,CASSYSLGGSDEQFF
TRBJ2-3,TRBV5-1,few,CASSAGIADTQYF
TRBJ1-1,TRBV7-9,.,CASSLGQASTEAFF